This T cell receptor beta chain was sequenced in a study of control samples from healthy donors and cancer patients. The method was immunoSEQ multiplex PCR; TCRdb's version includes in-frame clones alone and lacks a portion of them. This table has roughly 130,000 clones, roughly 90% appearing once. This CDR3 contains 16 residues. The trim removed 5 bases at V and 1 base at J, leaving 9 bases unmatched. Germline CDR1 is SGHAT and CDR2 is FQNNGV. Source material: blood. This chain joins TRBV11-2 and TRBJ1-1; TRBD1 agrees at 8 bases. This receptor was taken from a man aged 18-30 years in good health. The DNA of the CDR3 is TGTGCCAGCAGCGGATGGATGGGACAGGCGAACACTGAAGCTTTCTTT. This gives the protein CASSGWMGQANTEAFF.